This T cell receptor beta chain was identified in a study of early T cells in non-severe SARS-CoV-2 infection. The overall study: Investigators sequenced bulk RNA drawn from unsorted whole blood, and chains remained unpaired.

TCRdb reprocessed the 5' RACE reads via MiXCR and lists one record per CDR3 protein. The table has 40,000 to 60,000 distinct CDR3 sequences, 12% seen once. Sample share makes this clonotype medium-sized. The TCR comes from an adult who was a healthcare worker with PCR-confirmed SARS-CoV-2 infection or an uninfected control (not recorded which). What was sequenced was whole blood.

CDR3 in amino acids: CASSFSGLAGVYNEQFF. The CDR3 nucleotides are TGTGCCAGCAGTTTTAGTGGACTAGCGGGAGTCTACAATGAGCAGTTCTTC. The chain couples TRBV2 to TRBJ2-1, with 13 positions matching TRBD2. The CDR3 consists of 17 residues. J gave up 3 bases and V 5 bases, and 7 bases lay outside the gene matches. Per the germline V gene, CDR1 is SNHLY and CDR2 is FYNNEI.